This TCR beta chain derives from a study of shared clonotypes between healthy human individuals. The study, taken as a whole, reports: Shared clonotypes: about 5% naive CD4, approximately 3.4% naive CD8, about 2.4% memory CD4, more than 0.3% memory CD8.

Worth noting for this clone: Antigen specificity is unknown.

Libraries were prepared by immunoSEQ multiplex PCR; TCRdb keeps only in-frame clonotypes and omits some of them. The sample shows 2 million to 2.5 million clones, 90% to 97% of them seen only once. Looked up from germline, CDR1 is SGHTS and CDR2 is YDEGEE. V lost 5 bases and J lost 6, with 14 bases in between. The CDR3 is made up of 14 amino acids. The chain recombines TRBV5-8 with TRBJ2-2; D gene unclear. Sequencing input: naive CD4+ T cells sorted from blood. Subset meaning: CD45RA+ positively selected. This clonotype originated in a man between 18 and 29 years old in good health. The CDR3 spells CASSSGPRAGELFF. The CDR3 nucleotides read TGTGCCAGCAGTTCGGGCCCTCGGGCCGGGGAGCTGTTTTTT.